The 18 T cell receptor beta chains reported below all come from one sample, sequenced in a study of early T cells in non-severe SARS-CoV-2 infection. TCRdb ran MiXCR on the 5' RACE reads and lists one entry per CDR3 protein. In the table there are about 59,000 distinct CDR3 sequences, about 12% of which are singletons. This material consisted of whole blood, taken at baseline. The receptors originated from an adult who was a healthcare worker with PCR-confirmed SARS-CoV-2 infection or an uninfected control (not recorded which).

This clonotype appeared many times. V gene TRBV19 combines with J gene TRBJ1-5; the match to TRBD1 covers 9 bases. Losses at the gene ends were 8 bases for V and 6 bases for J; bases not matched to a gene: 8. CDR3 length equals 14 residues. Germline loops: CDR1 LNHDA, CDR2 SQIVND (reference sequence). The CDR3: CASALGTGLQPQHF. Written as DNA, the CDR3 is TGTGCCAGTGCCCTTGGGACAGGGCTTCAGCCCCAGCATTTT.

This clonotype has just a few counts. The rearrangement joins TRBV29-1 to TRBJ2-2, with TRBD1 as a possible D gene (7 bases). V lost 4 bases, J lost 5 bases, and 11 bases lay in between. The germline V gene encodes CDR1 SQVTM and CDR2 ANQGSEA. The CDR3 totals 13 residues. CDR3 DNA sequence: TGCAGCGTTGCGCCAGGGGGGACCGGGGAGCTGTTTTTT. Translation: CSVAPGGTGELFF.

The chain uses TRBV20-1 and TRBJ1-5, with D hard to call. The germline CDR1 and CDR2 sequences are DFQATT and SNEGSKA (reference sequence). Trimming took 0 bases from V and 6 from J, leaving 6 bases between them. The CDR3 totals 12 residues. This CDR3 reads CSARDTLQPQHF. In nucleotides, the CDR3 is TGCAGTGCTAGAGACACACTTCAGCCCCAGCATTTT.

In this sample, this clonotype turned up a few times. The V and J genes are TRBV19 and TRBJ2-7, with 9 bases aligning to TRBD1. Unmatched junction bases numbered 7, after V lost 5 bases and J lost 2 bases. The length of the CDR3 is 15 residues. Germline-derived CDR1 and CDR2 are LNHDA and SQIVND (reference sequence). The CDR3 loop reads CASSPTGTGTYEQYF. The CDR3 region has the DNA TGTGCCAGTAGTCCGACCGGGACAGGGACCTACGAGCAGTACTTC.

This clonotype was counted only a few times. This rearrangement joins TRBV20-1 to TRBJ2-1; 7 bases line up with TRBD2. Germline V gene lookup returns CDR1 DFQATT and CDR2 SNEGSKA (reference sequence). The CDR3 runs 15 residues. The ends lost 1 base at V and 4 bases at J; junction bases unmatched: 7. In DNA, the CDR3 is TGCAGTGCTAGAGCCGTTAGCGGGCCTTACAATGAGCAGTTCTTC. Its translation: CSARAVSGPYNEQFF.

In DNA, the CDR3 is TGTGCCAGCACCCTACTTGGGGCAGTACTCTCACCCCTCCACTTT. It translates to CASTLLGAVLSPLHF. The gene calls are TRBV5-4 and TRBJ1-6, with D tentatively TRBD1 (5 bases). CDR3 length equals 15 residues. CDR1 and CDR2 (germline): SGHNT, YYREEE (reference sequence). Trimming took 6 bases from V and 10 from J, leaving 20 bases between them.

The chain is built from TRBV11-2 and TRBJ1-1; no firm D call. Germline values: CDR1 SGHAT, CDR2 FQNNGV. There are 14 residues in the CDR3. The germline V and J ends were trimmed by 1 base and 10 bases, with 16 bases remaining between them. In DNA form, the CDR3 reads TGTGCCAGCAGCTTAGCTGGTTTGGGCGAGGGAGCTTTCTTT. Translated: CASSLAGLGEGAFF.

This clonotype has more than one count but fewer than ten. This chain connects TRBV20-1 to TRBJ2-3; 10 positions match TRBD2. CDR3 length: 14 amino acids. Germline V lookup: CDR1 DFQATT, CDR2 SNEGSKA (reference sequence). Germline trimming cut 6 bases from V and 6 bases from J; bases unmatched to any gene: 9. CDR3: CSARGLAGVDTQYF. In nucleotides, the CDR3 is TGCAGTGCGAGGGGTCTAGCGGGAGTGGATACGCAGTATTTT.

The chain employs TRBV12-3 or TRBV12-4 and TRBJ2-5, with a possible D match to TRBD2 (5 bases). The CDR3 contains 15 residues. V was cut by 6 bases and J by 5 bases, with 19 bases left in between. The CDR3, as DNA: TGTGCCAGCAGCCTTCCCCCCGGAAGGGAGGAGACCCAGTACTTC. This encodes CASSLPPGREETQYF.

This clonotype appeared many times. CDR3 region: CASMSFTSGGAPRELFF. Written as DNA, the CDR3 is TGTGCCAGCATGTCTTTTACTAGCGGGGGGGCCCCCAGGGAGCTGTTTTTT. The genes are TRBV28 and TRBJ2-2; 13 nucleotides agree with TRBD2. The CDR3 extends over 17 amino acids. J was trimmed by 9 bases and V by 7 bases; bases with no gene match: 14. Germline V gene data show CDR1 as MDHEN and CDR2 as SYDVKM.

This chain links TRBV6-5 with TRBJ2-5, with TRBD1 matching 9 bases. Germline V CDR1 and CDR2: MNHEY, SVGAGI. The J segment lost 2 bases and the V segment lost 9 bases, leaving 10 bases of the junction unmatched. This CDR3 has 15 residues. The CDR3 coding sequence is TGTGCCAGTTCGACGGGACAGGGCCTGCAAGAGACCCAGTACTTC. Translation gives CASSTGQGLQETQYF.

This clonotype has a handful of counts. The chain couples TRBV7-9 to TRBJ2-6; D not resolved. Germline CDR1 reads SEHNR; CDR2 reads FQNEAQ (reference sequence). The CDR3 is 15 amino acids. V gave up 2 bases and J gave up 4 bases, with 9 bases separating them. CDR3 coding DNA: TGTGCCAGCAGCTTATCTGCCTCGGGGGCCAACGTCCTGACTTTC. It encodes CASSLSASGANVLTF.

This clonotype occurred a few times. The chain's CDR3 is CASSMAESDNEQFF. DNA of the CDR3: TGTGCCAGTAGTATGGCCGAGTCGGATAATGAGCAGTTCTTC. This sequence joins TRBV19 and TRBJ2-1; no clear D. The CDR3 runs 14 residues. Trimming left V 3 bases short and J 7 bases short, with 13 bases between. Germline values: CDR1 LNHDA, CDR2 SQIVND (reference sequence).

This clonotype appeared many times. The CDR3 here is CASSLDVSGTDTQYF. CDR3 DNA: TGTGCCAGCAGTTTAGACGTCAGCGGGACAGATACGCAGTATTTT. V is TRBV12-3 or TRBV12-4 and J is TRBJ2-3; a possible D gene is TRBD2 (6 bases). V lost 1 base to trimming and J lost 3 bases, with 11 bases between them. The CDR3 is 15 amino acids.

This chain joins TRBV20-1 and TRBJ1-3, with D perhaps matching TRBD1 (5 bases). The CDR3 length is 14 residues. V lost 5 bases and J 2 bases, leaving 13 bases between the germline ends. The germline gives CDR1 DFQATT, CDR2 SNEGSKA (reference sequence). Here the CDR3 reads CSARRGVAGNTIYF. Here the CDR3 DNA reads TGCAGTGCTCGACGGGGGGTAGCTGGAAACACCATATATTTT.

The gene calls are TRBV3-1 and TRBJ2-3; TRBD2 matches 10 bases. The junction had 16 bases not matched to a gene; V was cut back by 4 bases and J by 6 bases. CDR3 length equals 18 residues. Per germline, CDR1 LGHDT and CDR2 YNNKEL (reference sequence). CDR3 DNA: TGTGCCAGCAGCCGCCCCAGGGGAGCGGGGGGGCCGGGGGATACGCAGTATTTT. Translation gives CASSRPRGAGGPGDTQYF.

Only a few counts were recorded for this clonotype. V is TRBV5-5 and J is TRBJ2-5, with a tentative D call TRBD1 (5 bases). Per the germline V gene, CDR1 is SGHKS and CDR2 is YYEKEE (reference sequence). Trimming removed 5 bases at V and 2 bases at J, with 16 bases between. CDR3 length: 15 residues. The CDR3 DNA reads as TGTGCCAGCAGTCTAGGGGATATCATACAAGAGACCCAGTACTTC. Its protein product is CASSLGDIIQETQYF.

This clonotype has just a few counts. CDR3 DNA: TGTGCCAGTAGTCTTGTATCAGGAGATACGCAGTATTTT. Amino acids: CASSLVSGDTQYF. The V and J genes are TRBV19 and TRBJ2-3; no clear D gene. V shed 5 bases and J shed 5 bases, with 11 bases lying between them. Germline V gene data show CDR1 as LNHDA and CDR2 as SQIVND (reference sequence). The CDR3 sequence is 13 residues long. The complete variable domain, with remaining parts taken from reference TRBV19 and TRBJ2-3, reads DGGITQSPKYLFRKEGQNVTLSCEQNLNHDAMYWYRQDPGQGLRLIYYSQIVNDFQKGDIAEGYSVSREKKESFPLTVTSAQKNPTAFYLCASSLVSGDTQYFGPGTRLTVL.